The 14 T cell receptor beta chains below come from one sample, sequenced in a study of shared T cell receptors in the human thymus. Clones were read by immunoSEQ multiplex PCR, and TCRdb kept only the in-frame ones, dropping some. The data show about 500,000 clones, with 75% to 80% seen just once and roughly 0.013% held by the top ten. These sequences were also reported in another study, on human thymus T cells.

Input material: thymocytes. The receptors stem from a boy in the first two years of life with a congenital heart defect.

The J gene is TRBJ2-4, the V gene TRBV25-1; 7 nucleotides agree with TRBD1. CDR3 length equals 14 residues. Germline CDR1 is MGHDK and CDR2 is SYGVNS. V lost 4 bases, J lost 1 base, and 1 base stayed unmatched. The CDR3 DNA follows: TGTGCCAGCAGTGTACAGGGGGCCAAAAACATTCAGTACTTC. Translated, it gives CASSVQGAKNIQYF.

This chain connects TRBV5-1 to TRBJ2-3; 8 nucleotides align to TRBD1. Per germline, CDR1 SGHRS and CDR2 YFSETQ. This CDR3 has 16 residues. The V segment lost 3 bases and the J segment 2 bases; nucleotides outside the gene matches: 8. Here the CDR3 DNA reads TGCGCCAGCAGCTATGGACAGGGTGTTTCCACAGATACGCAGTATTTT. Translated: CASSYGQGVSTDTQYF.

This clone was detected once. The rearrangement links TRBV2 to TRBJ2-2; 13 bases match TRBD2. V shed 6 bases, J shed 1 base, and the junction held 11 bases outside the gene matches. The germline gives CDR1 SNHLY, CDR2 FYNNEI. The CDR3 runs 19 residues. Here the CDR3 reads CASRDRRLAGGLNTGELFF. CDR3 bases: TGTGCCAGCAGAGACCGACGACTAGCGGGAGGACTGAACACCGGGGAGCTGTTTTTT.

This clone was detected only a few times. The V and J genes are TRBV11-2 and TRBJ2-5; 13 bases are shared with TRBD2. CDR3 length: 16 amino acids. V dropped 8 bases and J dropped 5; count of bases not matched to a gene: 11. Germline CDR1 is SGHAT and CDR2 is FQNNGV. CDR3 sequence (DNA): TGTGCCAGCTTGGAGGGACTAGCGGGAAAGGAGGAGACCCAGTACTTC. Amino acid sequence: CASLEGLAGKEETQYF. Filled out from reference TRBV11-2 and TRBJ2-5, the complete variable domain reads EAGVAQSPRYKIIEKRQSVAFWCNPISGHATLYWYQQILGQGPKLLIQFQNNGVVDDSQLPKDRFSAERLKGVDSTLKIQPAKLEDSAVYLCASLEGLAGKEETQYFGPGTRLLVL.

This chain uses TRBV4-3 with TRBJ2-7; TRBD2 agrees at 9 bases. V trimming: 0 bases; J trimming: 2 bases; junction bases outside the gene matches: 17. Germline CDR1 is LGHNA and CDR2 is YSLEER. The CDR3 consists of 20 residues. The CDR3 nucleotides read TGCGCCAGCAGCCAAGATCTACCCCCTTTAGGCGGGAGGGCGACCTACGAGCAGTACTTC. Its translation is CASSQDLPPLGGRATYEQYF.

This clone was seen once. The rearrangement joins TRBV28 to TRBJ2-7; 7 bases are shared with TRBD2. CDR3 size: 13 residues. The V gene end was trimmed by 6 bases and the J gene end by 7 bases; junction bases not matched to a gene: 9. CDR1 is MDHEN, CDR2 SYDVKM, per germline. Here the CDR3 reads CASRPPGGFEQYF. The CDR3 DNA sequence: TGTGCCAGCAGACCCCCCGGGGGGTTTGAGCAGTACTTC.

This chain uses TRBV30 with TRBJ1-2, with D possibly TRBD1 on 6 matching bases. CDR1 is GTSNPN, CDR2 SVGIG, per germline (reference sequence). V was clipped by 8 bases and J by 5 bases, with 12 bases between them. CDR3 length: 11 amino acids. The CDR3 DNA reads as TGTGCCCGTGCGCAGGGGTATGGCTACACCTTC. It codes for CARAQGYGYTF.

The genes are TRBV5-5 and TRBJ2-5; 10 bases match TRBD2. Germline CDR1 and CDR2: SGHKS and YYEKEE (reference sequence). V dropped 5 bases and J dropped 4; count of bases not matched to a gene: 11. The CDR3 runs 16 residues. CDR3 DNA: TGTGCCAGCAGTCGGACTAGCGGCAACTGGCGAGAGACCCAGTACTTC. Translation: CASSRTSGNWRETQYF.

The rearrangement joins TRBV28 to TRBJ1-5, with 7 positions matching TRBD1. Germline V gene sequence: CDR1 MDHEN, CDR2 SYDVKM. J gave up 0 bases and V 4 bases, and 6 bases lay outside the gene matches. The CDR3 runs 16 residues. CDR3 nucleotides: TGTGCCAGCAGTTCCCACCGACAGGGTAGCAATCAGCCCCAGCATTTT. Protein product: CASSSHRQGSNQPQHF.

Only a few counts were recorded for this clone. As DNA, the CDR3 is TGCGCCAGCAGCCGGCAGTCGCCCGGACTACCCTACGAGCAGTACTTC. Its protein product is CASSRQSPGLPYEQYF. The genes are TRBV5-1 and TRBJ2-7; the D gene is possibly TRBD2 (6 bases). V was trimmed by 4 bases and J by 2 bases, leaving 19 bases between them. The germline CDR1 and CDR2 sequences are SGHRS and YFSETQ. The CDR3 length is 16 residues.

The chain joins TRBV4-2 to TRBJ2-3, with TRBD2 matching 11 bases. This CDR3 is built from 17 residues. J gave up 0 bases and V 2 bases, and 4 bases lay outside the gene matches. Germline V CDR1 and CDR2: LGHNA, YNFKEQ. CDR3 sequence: CASSQRPSGRSTDTQYF. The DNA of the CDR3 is TGTGCCAGCAGCCAACGACCTAGCGGGAGGAGCACAGATACGCAGTATTTT.

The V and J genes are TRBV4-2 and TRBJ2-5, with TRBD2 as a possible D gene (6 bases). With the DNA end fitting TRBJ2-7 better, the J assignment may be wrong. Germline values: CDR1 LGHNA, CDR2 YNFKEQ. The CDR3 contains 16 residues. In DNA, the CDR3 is TGTGCCAGCAGCCAAGATTTTCGGGACTTGGCCTACGAGCAGTACTTC. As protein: CASSQDFRDLAYEQYF.

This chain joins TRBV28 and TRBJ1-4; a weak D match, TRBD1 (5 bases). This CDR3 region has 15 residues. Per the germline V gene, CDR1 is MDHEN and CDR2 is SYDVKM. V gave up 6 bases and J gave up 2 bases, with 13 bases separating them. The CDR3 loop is CASSPRAGTNEKLFF. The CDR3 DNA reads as TGTGCCAGCAGCCCCCGGGCAGGGACTAATGAAAAACTGTTTTTT.

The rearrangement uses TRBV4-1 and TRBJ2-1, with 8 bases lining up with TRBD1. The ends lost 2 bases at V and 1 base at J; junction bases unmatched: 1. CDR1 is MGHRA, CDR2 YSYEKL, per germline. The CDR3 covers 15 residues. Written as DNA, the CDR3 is TGCGCCAGCAGCCAAACAGGGGGGTCCTACAATGAGCAGTTCTTC. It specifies CASSQTGGSYNEQFF.